This T cell receptor beta chain was obtained from a study of blood T cell repertoires in COVID-19. Study as a whole: From T cells, B-cell-depleted T cells, or PBMCs came the material, which was cDNA or gDNA.

The data were produced by immunoSEQ multiplex PCR, yet TCRdb's version contains in-frame clones alone and is incomplete. Seen here are fewer than 400,000 clones, approximately 87% observed once, and the top ten hold about 9.4%. The study drew participants aged roughly 18 to 95 years from some 24 US areas. Germline CDR1 reads GTSNPN; CDR2 reads SVGIG (reference sequence). CDR3 length equals 15 residues. V dropped 4 bases and J dropped 7; count of bases not matched to a gene: 10. This receptor was taken from a woman aged 45 to 65 who had recovered from COVID-19. The sample comprised PBMCs or T cells enriched from blood (not recorded which). V usage is TRBV30 and J usage is TRBJ1-3, with 10 bases aligning to TRBD1. CDR3 residues: CAWTGTGVVLNTIYF. CDR3 nucleotide sequence: TGTGCCTGGACCGGGACAGGGGTGGTTCTGAACACCATATATTTT.